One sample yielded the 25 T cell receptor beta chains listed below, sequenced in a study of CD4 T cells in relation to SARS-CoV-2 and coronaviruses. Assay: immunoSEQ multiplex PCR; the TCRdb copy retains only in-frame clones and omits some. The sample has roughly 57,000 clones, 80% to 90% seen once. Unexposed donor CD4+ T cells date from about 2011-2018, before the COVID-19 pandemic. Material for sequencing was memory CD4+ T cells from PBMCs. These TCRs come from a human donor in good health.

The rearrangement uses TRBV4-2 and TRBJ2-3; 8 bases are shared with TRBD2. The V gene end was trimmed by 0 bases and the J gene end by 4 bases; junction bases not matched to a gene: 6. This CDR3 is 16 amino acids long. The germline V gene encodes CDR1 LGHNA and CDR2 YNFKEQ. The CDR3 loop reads CASSQDGTRKADTQYF. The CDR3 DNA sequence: TGTGCCAGCAGCCAAGATGGGACTAGGAAGGCAGATACGCAGTATTTT.

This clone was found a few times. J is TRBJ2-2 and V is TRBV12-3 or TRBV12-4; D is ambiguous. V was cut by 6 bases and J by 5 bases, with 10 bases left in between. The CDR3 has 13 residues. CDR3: CASRALGTGELFF. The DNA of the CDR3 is TGTGCCAGCAGGGCCCTCGGAACCGGGGAGCTGTTTTTT.

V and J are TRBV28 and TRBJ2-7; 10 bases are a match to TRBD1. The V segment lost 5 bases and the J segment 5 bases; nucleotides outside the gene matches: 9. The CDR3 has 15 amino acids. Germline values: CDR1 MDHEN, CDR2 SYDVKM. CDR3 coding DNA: TGTGCCAGCAGTACCGCCGGGACAGGGGCACACGAGCAGTACTTC. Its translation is CASSTAGTGAHEQYF.

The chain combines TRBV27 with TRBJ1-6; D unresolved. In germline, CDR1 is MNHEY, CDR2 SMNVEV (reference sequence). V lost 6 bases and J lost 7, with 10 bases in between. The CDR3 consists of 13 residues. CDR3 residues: CASSRLTNSPLHF. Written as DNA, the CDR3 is TGTGCCAGCAGCCGCCTGACCAATTCACCCCTCCACTTT.

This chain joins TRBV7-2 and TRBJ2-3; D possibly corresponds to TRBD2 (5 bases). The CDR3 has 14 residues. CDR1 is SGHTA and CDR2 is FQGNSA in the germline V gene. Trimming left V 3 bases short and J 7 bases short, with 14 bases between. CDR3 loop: CASSLASRIHTQYF. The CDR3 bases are TGTGCCAGCAGCTTGGCTAGCCGGATTCATACGCAGTATTTT.

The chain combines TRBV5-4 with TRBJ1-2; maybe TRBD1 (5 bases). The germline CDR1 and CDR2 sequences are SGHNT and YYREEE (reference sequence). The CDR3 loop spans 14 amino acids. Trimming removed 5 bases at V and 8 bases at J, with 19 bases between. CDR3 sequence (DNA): TGTGCCAGCAGGAGGATGGCAGGGCGTTCGGGCTACACCTTC. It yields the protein CASRRMAGRSGYTF. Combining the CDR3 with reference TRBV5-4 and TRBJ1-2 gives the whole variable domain ETGVTQSPTHLIKTRGQQVTLRCSSQSGHNTVSWYQQALGQGPQFIFQYYREEENGRGNFPPRFSGLQFPNYSSELNVNALELDDSALYLCASRRMAGRSGYTFGSGTRLTVV.

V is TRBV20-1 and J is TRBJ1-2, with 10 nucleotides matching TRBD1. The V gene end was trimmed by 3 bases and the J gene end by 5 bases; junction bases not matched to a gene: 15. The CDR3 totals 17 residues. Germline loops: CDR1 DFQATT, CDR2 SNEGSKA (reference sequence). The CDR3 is CSASGSGQGNIGYGYTF. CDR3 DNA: TGCAGTGCTAGTGGATCGGGACAGGGGAACATAGGGTATGGCTACACCTTC.

CDR3: CASHRGTGVKYF. In nucleotides, the CDR3 is TGCGCCAGCCATCGGGGGACAGGGGTTAAGTACTTC. The chain recombines TRBV5-1 with TRBJ2-5, with 10 bases that match TRBD1. Germline V gene sequence: CDR1 SGHRS, CDR2 YFSETQ. The ends lost 7 bases at V and 12 bases at J; junction bases unmatched: 9. The CDR3 has 12 amino acids.

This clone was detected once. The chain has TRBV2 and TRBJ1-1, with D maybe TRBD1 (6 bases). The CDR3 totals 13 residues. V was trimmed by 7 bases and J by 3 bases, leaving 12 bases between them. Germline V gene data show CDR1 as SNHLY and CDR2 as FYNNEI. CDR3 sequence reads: CASNRRGDTEAFF. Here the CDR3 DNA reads TGTGCCAGCAATCGGAGGGGGGACACTGAAGCTTTCTTT.

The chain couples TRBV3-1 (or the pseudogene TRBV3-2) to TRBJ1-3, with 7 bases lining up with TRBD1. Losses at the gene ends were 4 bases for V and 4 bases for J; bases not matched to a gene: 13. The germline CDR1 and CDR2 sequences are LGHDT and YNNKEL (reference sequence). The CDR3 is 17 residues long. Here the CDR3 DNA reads TGTGCCAGCAGCCCCCGCCGACAGGGAGTACGAGGAAACACCATATATTTT. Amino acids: CASSPRRQGVRGNTIYF.

Here the CDR3 DNA reads TGCAGCGTTGCCAGGACTAGCGGGAGACACACCGGGGAGCTGTTTTTT. Its translation is CSVARTSGRHTGELFF. The J gene is TRBJ2-2, the V gene TRBV29-1; TRBD2 matches at 13 bases. V was clipped by 4 bases and J by 3 bases; unmatched bases: 5. The CDR3 length is 16 residues. The germline gives CDR1 SQVTM, CDR2 ANQGSEA.

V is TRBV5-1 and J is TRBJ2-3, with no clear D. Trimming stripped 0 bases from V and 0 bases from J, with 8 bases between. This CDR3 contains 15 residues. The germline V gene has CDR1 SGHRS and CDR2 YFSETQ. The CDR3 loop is CASSLDADSTDTQYF. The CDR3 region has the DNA TGCGCCAGCAGCTTGGACGCGGATAGCACAGATACGCAGTATTTT.

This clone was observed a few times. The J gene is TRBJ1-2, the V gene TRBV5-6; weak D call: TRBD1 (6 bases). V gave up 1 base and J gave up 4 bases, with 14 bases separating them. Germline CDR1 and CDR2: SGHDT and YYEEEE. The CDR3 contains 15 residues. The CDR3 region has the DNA TGTGCCAGCAGCTTGCGGATGGGGGCCGGCTATGGCTACACCTTC. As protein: CASSLRMGAGYGYTF.

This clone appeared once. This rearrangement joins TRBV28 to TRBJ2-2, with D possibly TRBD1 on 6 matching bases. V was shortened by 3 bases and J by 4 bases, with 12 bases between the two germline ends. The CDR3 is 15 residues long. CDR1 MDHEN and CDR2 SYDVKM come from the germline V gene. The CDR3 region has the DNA TGTGCCAGCAGTTTGGGGACACGGGTCACCGGGGAGCTGTTTTTT. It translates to CASSLGTRVTGELFF.

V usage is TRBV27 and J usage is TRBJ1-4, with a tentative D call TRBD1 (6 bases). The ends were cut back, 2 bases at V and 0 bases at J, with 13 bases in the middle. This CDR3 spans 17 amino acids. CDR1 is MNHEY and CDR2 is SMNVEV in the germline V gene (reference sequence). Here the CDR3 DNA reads TGTGCCAGCAGTTTAAGCCGACAGGCTGCAACTAATGAAAAACTGTTTTTT. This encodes CASSLSRQAATNEKLFF.

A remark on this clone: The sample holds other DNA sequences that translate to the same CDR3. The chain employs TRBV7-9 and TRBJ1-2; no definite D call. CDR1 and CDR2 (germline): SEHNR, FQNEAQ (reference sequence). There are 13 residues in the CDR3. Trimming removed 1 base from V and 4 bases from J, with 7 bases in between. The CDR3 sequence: CASSLVGTYGYTF. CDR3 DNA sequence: TGTGCCAGCAGCTTAGTGGGTACCTATGGCTACACCTTC. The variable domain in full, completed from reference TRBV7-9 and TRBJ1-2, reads DTGVSQNPRHKITKRGQNVTFRCDPISEHNRLYWYRQTLGQGPEFLTYFQNEAQLEKSRLLSDRFSAERPKGSFSTLEIQRTEQGDSAMYLCASSLVGTYGYTFGSGTRLTVV.

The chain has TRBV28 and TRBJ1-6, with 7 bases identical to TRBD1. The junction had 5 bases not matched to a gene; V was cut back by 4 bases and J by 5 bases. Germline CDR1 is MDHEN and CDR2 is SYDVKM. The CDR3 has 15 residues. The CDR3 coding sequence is TGTGCCAGCAGTTCATCGACAGGGAATAATTCACCCCTCCACTTT. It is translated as CASSSSTGNNSPLHF.

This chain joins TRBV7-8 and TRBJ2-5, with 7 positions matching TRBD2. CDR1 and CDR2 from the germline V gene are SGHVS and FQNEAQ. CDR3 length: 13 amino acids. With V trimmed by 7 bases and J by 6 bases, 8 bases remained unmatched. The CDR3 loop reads CASTGGLGKTQYF. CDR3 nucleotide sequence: TGTGCCAGCACGGGTGGACTAGGGAAGACCCAGTACTTC.

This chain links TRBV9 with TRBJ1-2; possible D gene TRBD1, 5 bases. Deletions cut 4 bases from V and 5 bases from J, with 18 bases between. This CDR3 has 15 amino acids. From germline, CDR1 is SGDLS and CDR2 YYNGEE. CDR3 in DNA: TGTGCCAGCAGCCGAGCGGGGGGGGAAGGGTATGGCTACACCTTC. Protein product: CASSRAGGEGYGYTF.

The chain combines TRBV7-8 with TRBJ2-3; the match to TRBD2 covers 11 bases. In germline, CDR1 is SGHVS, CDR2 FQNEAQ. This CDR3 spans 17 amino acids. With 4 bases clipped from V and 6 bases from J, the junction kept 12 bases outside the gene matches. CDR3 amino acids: CASSYRPTSGRGDTQYF. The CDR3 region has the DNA TGTGCCAGCAGCTACCGCCCCACTAGCGGGAGAGGGGATACGCAGTATTTT.

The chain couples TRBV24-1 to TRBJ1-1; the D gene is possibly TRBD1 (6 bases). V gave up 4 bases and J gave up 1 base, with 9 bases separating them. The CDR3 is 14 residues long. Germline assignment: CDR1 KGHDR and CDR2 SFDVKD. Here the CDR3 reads CATSETGKNTEAFF. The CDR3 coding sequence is TGTGCCACCAGTGAGACAGGCAAGAACACTGAAGCTTTCTTT.

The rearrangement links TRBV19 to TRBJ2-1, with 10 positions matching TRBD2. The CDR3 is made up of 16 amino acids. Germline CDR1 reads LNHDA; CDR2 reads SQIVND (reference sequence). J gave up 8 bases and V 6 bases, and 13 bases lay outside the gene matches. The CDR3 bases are TGTGCCAGTAGACCACGGACTAGCGGCGGGAGGGATGAGCAGTTCTTC. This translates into CASRPRTSGGRDEQFF.

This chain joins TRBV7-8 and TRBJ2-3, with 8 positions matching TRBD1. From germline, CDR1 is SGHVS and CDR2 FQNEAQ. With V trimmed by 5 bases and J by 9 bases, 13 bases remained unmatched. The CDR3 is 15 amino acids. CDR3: CASSLRQGAFITQYF. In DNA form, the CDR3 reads TGTGCCAGCAGCCTTCGTCAGGGGGCGTTTATAACGCAGTATTTT. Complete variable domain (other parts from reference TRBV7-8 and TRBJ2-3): GAGVSQSPRYKVAKRGQDVALRCDPISGHVSLFWYQQALGQGPEFLTYFQNEAQLDKSGLPSDRFFAERPEGSVSTLKIQRTQQEDSAVYLCASSLRQGAFITQYFGPGTRLTVL.

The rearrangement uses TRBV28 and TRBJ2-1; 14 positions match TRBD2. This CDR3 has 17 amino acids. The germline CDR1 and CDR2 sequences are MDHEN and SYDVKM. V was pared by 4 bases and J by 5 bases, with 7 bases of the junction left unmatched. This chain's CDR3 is CASSYGLAGGRNNEQFF. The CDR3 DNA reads TGTGCCAGCAGTTATGGACTAGCGGGAGGTAGAAACAATGAGCAGTTCTTC.

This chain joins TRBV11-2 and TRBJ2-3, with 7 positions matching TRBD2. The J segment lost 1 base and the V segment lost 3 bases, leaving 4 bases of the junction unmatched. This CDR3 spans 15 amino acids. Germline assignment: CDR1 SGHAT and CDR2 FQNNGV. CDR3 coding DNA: TGTGCCAGCAGCTTGGGCGGGAGCGGCACAGATACGCAGTATTTT. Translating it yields CASSLGGSGTDTQYF.